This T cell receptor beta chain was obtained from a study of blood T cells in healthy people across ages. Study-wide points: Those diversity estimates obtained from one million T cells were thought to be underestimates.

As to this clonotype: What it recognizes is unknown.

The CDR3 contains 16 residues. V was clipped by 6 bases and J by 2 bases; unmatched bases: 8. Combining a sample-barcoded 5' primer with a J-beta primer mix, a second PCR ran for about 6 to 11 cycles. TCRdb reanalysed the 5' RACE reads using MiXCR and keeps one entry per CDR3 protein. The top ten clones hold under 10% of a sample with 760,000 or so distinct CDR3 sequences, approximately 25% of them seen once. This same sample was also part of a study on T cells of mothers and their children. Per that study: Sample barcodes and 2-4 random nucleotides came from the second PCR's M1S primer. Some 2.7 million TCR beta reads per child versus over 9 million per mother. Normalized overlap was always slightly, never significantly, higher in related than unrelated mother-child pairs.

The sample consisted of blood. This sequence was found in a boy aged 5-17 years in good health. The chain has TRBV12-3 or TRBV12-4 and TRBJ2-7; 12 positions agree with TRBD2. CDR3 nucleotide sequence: TGTGCCAGCAGCCTCGGACTAGCGGGGAGAACCTACGAGCAGTACTTC. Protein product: CASSLGLAGRTYEQYF.